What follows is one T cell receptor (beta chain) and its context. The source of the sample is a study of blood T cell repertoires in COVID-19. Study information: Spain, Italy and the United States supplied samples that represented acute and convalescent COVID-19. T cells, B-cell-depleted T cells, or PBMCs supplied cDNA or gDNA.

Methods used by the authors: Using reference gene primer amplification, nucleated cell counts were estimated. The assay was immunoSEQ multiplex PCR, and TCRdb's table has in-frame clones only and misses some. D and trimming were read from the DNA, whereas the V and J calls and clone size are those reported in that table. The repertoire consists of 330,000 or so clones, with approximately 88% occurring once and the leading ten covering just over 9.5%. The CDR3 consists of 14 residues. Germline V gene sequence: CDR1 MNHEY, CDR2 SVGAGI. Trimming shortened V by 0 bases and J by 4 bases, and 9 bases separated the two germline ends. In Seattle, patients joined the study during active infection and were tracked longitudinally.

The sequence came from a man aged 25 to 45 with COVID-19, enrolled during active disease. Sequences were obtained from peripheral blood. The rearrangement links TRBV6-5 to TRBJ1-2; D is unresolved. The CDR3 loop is CASSYSADPYGYTF. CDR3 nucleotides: TGTGCCAGCAGTTACTCGGCAGATCCCTATGGCTACACCTTC.